A single sample is the source of the 8 T cell receptor beta chains below, sequenced in a study of immune evolution from preneoplasia to lung adenocarcinoma (dated by TCRdb to the early 2020s). Receptors were amplified or captured by the immunoSEQ multiplex PCR assay. The source is immuneACCESS, and TCRdb retained only in-frame sequences with V and J called. Part of the clones is not carried over; for the studies checked, unresolved V genes explain less than half of this, and the remainder is unexplained. The sample profile shows fewer than 4,500 clones; roughly four fifths of them were found once. The ten largest account for nearly 6% of the sample. Specimen: FFPE adjacent normal lung tissue. Receptor source: a person aged 70 to 85 with lung adenocarcinoma.

The chain recombines TRBV19 with TRBJ1-4; D is uncertain. Between the trimmed V and J ends, which lost 6 bases and 4 bases, there was a span of 15 bases. The CDR3 extends over 15 amino acids. CDR1 is LNHDA, CDR2 SQIVND, per germline (reference sequence). CDR3 nucleotides: TGTGCCAGTAGCTCCGGACGGATACTTAATGAAAAACTGTTTTTT. As protein: CASSSGRILNEKLFF.

The rearrangement joins TRBV15 to TRBJ2-7; 10 bases map to TRBD2. With 0 bases clipped from V and 2 bases from J, the junction kept 4 bases outside the gene matches. The CDR3 spans 16 residues. Germline loops: CDR1 LNHNV, CDR2 YYDKDF (reference sequence). CDR3 DNA sequence: TGTGCCACCAGCAGAGACGGACTAGCGGTAACCTACGAGCAGTACTTC. Translation: CATSRDGLAVTYEQYF.

This chain uses TRBV7-2 with TRBJ1-3, with 11 bases matching TRBD1. Unmatched junction bases numbered 9, after V lost 2 bases and J lost 9 bases. Germline V gene data show CDR1 as SGHTA and CDR2 as FQGNSA. The CDR3 length is 16 residues. CDR3 in DNA: TGTGCCAGCAGCTTATATCCAGGACAGGGGGCTGGCACCATATATTTT. This encodes CASSLYPGQGAGTIYF.

The chain has TRBV7-9 and TRBJ1-1; D is perhaps TRBD1 (5 bases). There are 13 residues in the CDR3. Trimming cost V 9 bases and J 1 base, with 12 bases left between them. Germline V CDR1 and CDR2: SEHNR, FQNEAQ (reference sequence). CDR3 bases: TGTGCCAGTAGTTCCGGGGCGAACACTGAAGCTTTCTTT. It specifies CASSSGANTEAFF.

J is TRBJ2-7 and V is TRBV6-1, with 9 bases lining up with TRBD1. With 3 bases clipped from V and 7 bases from J, the junction kept 7 bases outside the gene matches. The CDR3 runs to 14 residues. Per the germline V gene, CDR1 is MNHNS and CDR2 is SASEGT. CDR3 DNA sequence: TGTGCCAGCAGTGAGCCGGGACAGGGAGGTGAGCAGTACTTC. This encodes CASSEPGQGGEQYF.

V is TRBV9 and J is TRBJ2-7; TRBD1 is a possible D gene (6 bases). The CDR3 length is 15 residues. V lost 4 bases to trimming and J lost 0 bases, with 14 bases between them. From germline, CDR1 is SGDLS and CDR2 YYNGEE. CDR3 region: CASSTHRDNSYEQYF. As DNA, the CDR3 is TGTGCCAGCAGCACGCACCGGGACAACTCCTACGAGCAGTACTTC.

This chain uses TRBV5-1 with TRBJ1-2, with D unresolved. Trimming took off 4 bases at V and 0 bases at J, with 10 bases between the two ends. This CDR3 comprises 14 residues. Germline V gene lookup returns CDR1 SGHRS and CDR2 YFSETQ. CDR3: CASSPDRPNYGYTF. In DNA, the CDR3 is TGCGCCAGCAGCCCGGACCGGCCTAACTATGGCTACACCTTC.

The rearrangement links TRBV30 to TRBJ2-3; D is tentatively TRBD1 or TRBD2 (5 bases each). Trimming took off 4 bases at V and 6 bases at J, with 17 bases between the two ends. CDR1 is GTSNPN and CDR2 is SVGIG in the germline V gene (reference sequence). CDR3 length equals 14 residues. CDR3 bases: TGTGCCTGGATGAGGGGTAATAGTGGGGATACGCAGTATTTT. Translated: CAWMRGNSGDTQYF.